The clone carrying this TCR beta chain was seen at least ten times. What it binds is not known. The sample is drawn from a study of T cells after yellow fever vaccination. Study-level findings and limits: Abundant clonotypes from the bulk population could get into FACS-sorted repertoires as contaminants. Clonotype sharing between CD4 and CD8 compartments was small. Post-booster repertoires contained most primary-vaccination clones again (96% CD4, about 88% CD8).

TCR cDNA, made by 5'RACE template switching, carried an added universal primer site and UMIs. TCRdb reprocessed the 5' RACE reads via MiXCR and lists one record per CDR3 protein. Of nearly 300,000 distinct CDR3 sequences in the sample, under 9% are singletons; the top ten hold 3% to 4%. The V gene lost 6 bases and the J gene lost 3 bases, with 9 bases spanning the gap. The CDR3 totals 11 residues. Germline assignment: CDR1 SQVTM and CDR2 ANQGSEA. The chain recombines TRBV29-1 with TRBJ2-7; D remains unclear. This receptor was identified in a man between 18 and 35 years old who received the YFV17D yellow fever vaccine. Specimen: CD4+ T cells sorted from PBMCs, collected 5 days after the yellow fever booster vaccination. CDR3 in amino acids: CSVVWDYEQYF. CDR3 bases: TGCAGCGTCGTTTGGGACTACGAGCAGTACTTC.